This record covers a single TCR beta chain. The antigen remains undetermined. TCRdb processed the 5' RACE reads anew with MiXCR; each CDR3 protein has one entry. This sample has about 550,000 distinct CDR3 sequences, with 15% to 20% found just once. CDR1 is SGHTA, CDR2 FQGNSA, per germline. This CDR3 spans 15 amino acids. V gave up 5 bases and J gave up 12 bases; unmatched junction bases: 12. The data belong to a study of T cells after yellow fever vaccination. The study, taken as a whole, reports: Abundant bulk-population clonotypes could contaminate the FACS-sorted repertoires. Most primary-vaccination clones recurred post-booster (approximately 96% CD4, over 70% CD8).

Sequenced here: PBMCs, sampled 15 days after the yellow fever booster vaccination. This receptor was identified in a man aged 30 to 45 who received the YFV17D yellow fever vaccine. This sequence joins TRBV7-2 and TRBJ2-1, with TRBD2 matching 11 bases. The CDR3 sequence is CASSPLAGAGFGQFF. Here the CDR3 DNA reads TGTGCCAGCAGCCCACTAGCGGGGGCAGGATTTGGGCAGTTCTTC.